This T cell receptor (beta chain) is drawn from a study of T cell repertoires in cytomegalovirus infection. Study at large: It can be stated that public TCR beta signatures indicated CMV infection as well as a matching HLA type. Study-level results: Within the response measured ex vivo, HLA-C-restricted CMV-specific TCR beta clonotypes were dominant. Carriers of CMV and the relevant HLA type were discriminated by public TCR beta frequency.

TCRdb reanalysed the reads using MiXCR and keeps one entry per CDR3 protein. The profile shows approximately 140,000 distinct CDR3 sequences, more than 20% of them singletons. Germline V gene lookup returns CDR1 MGHRA and CDR2 YSYEKL. The CDR3 length is 18 residues. Trimming took 1 base from V and 0 from J; bases not matched to a gene: 5. Note on this clonotype: No antigen is known for it.

V gene TRBV4-1 combines with J gene TRBJ2-1, with TRBD2 matching 11 bases. The origin of this receptor is a human donor in good health (CMV status not recorded). Some clones in this sample may be carry-over from other donors' samples. Source material: PBMCs, sequenced either directly or after in vitro stimulation (not recorded which). In nucleotides, the CDR3 is TGCGCCAGCAGCCAAGGACTAGCGGGAATTCTCTCCTACAATGAGCAGTTCTTC. Amino acid sequence: CASSQGLAGILSYNEQFF.